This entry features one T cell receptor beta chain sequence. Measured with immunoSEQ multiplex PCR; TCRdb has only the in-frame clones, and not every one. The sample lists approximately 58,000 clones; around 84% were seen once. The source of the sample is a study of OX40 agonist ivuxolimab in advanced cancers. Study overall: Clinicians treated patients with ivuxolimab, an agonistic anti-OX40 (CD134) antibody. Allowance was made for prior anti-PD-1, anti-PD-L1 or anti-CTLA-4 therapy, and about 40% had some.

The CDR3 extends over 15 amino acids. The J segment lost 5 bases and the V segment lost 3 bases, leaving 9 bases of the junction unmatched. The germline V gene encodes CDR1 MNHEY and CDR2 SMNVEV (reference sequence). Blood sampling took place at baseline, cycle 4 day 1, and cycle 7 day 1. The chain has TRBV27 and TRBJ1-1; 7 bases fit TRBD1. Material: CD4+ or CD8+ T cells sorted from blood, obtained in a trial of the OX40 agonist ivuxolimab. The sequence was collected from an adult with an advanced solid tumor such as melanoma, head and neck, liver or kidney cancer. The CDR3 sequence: CASSFSTGEGTEAFF. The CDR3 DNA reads TGTGCCAGCAGTTTTAGTACAGGGGAGGGTACTGAAGCTTTCTTT.